The subject of this entry is one T cell receptor beta chain. Its antigen is not identified. TCRdb redid the calling of the RACE reads with MiXCR, one entry per CDR3 protein. The sample carries roughly 34,000 distinct CDR3 sequences, around 6.8% recorded once. Noted time point: patch test 1, 2 weeks after DPC sensitization. The sample's treatment: therapeutic diphenylcyclopropenone sensitization with weekly scalp DPC. It was unfractionated whole blood from which total RNA was extracted. The data derive from a study of human T cells and chemical hapten exposure. On the study more broadly: For sensitization, 2% DPC was applied to an approximately 2 cm by approximately 2 cm patch of upper inner arm skin.

In germline, CDR1 is MDHEN, CDR2 SYDVKM. The V end lost 5 bases, the J end lost 4 bases, and 18 bases lay between the germline ends. This CDR3 is 15 amino acids long. Whole-study results and caveats: While controls formed fewer of them, expanded TCRs formed significantly more large CDR3 similarity clusters.

This sequence was found in a woman aged 30 to 39 with alopecia areata. Some clones in this sample may be carry-over from other donors' samples. The material sequenced was whole blood, taken in connection with sensitization to the hapten diphenylcyclopropenone (DPC). The V and J genes are TRBV28 and TRBJ2-7; possible D gene TRBD2, 6 bases. The CDR3 loop reads CASSETGTGRYEQYF. CDR3 DNA: TGTGCCAGCAGTGAAACCGGGACTGGAAGGTACGAGCAGTACTTC.